Below are 19 T cell receptor beta chains sequenced from a single sample in a study of shared clonotypes between healthy human individuals. The assay was immunoSEQ multiplex PCR, and TCRdb's table has in-frame clones only and misses some. The sample holds 490,000 or so clones, about three quarters seen once. The sequencing sample was made of PBMCs. Every receptor here comes from a woman aged 40 to 50 in good health. Some clones in this sample may be carry-over from other donors' samples.

About this clone: Compared with germline, one end of the junction differs, possibly owing to a read error. The J gene is TRBJ1-5, the V gene TRBV7-9, with 7 bases lining up with TRBD1. The CDR3 contains 11 residues. Looked up from germline, CDR1 is SEHNR and CDR2 is FQNEAQ (reference sequence). The CDR3 bases are TGTGCCAGCAGCCTCGGACAGGTCATTTATTTT. Its translation is CASSLGQVIYF.

This chain joins TRBV5-4 and TRBJ1-2, with TRBD1 as a possible D gene (5 bases). The germline V gene encodes CDR1 SGHNT and CDR2 YYREEE (reference sequence). V lost 1 base and J lost 12, with 16 bases in between. CDR3 size: 13 residues. DNA of the CDR3: TGTGCCAGCAGCTTGAACGGGGCACGACCCCACACCTTC. As protein: CASSLNGARPHTF.

A single count supports this clone. The chain links TRBV7-9 to TRBJ2-7, with D possibly matching TRBD1 (6 bases). Germline V gene data show CDR1 as SEHNR and CDR2 as FQNEAQ (reference sequence). Trimming left V 0 bases short and J 3 bases short, with 12 bases between. This CDR3 has 15 amino acids. In DNA form, the CDR3 reads TGTGCCAGCAGCTTAGCGCGGCAGGGGATCTACGAGCAGTACTTC. Amino acid sequence: CASSLARQGIYEQYF.

As regards this clone: Just one base apart from a much larger clone, this may be a read error. Other DNA sequences from this sample encode an identical CDR3 as well. The CDR3 sequence: CASSKRTSGTFPGELFF. The CDR3 region has the DNA TGTGCTAGCAGCAAAAGAACTAGCGGGACGTTCCCCGGGGAGCTGTTTTTT. This chain links TRBV9 with TRBJ2-2; TRBD2 matches 10 bases. This CDR3 contains 17 residues. The V gene's germline CDR1 is SGDLS and CDR2 YYNGEE.

This clone was detected ten times or more. The CDR3 here is CASMQLINGEKLFF. The DNA for the CDR3 is TGTGCCAGCATGCAGCTTATCAACGGTGAAAAACTGTTTTTT. The chain is built from TRBV6-5 and TRBJ1-4; the D is unclear. Trimming cost V 7 bases and J 7 bases, with 16 bases left between them. Germline-derived CDR1 and CDR2 are MNHEY and SVGAGI. This CDR3 spans 14 amino acids.

Note on this clone: Within the sample, other DNA sequences also encode this same CDR3. This chain connects TRBV10-3 to TRBJ2-7, with TRBD1 matching over 8 bases. V was clipped by 4 bases and J by 1 base; unmatched bases: 0. The germline gives CDR1 ENHRY, CDR2 SYGVKD. The CDR3 sequence is 13 residues long. The CDR3: CAISGQGSYEQYF. The DNA for the CDR3 is TGTGCCATCAGTGGACAGGGGTCCTACGAGCAGTACTTC.

The chain has TRBV10-1 and TRBJ2-1, with 12 positions matching TRBD2. V dropped 11 bases and J dropped 4; count of bases not matched to a gene: 6. CDR3 length equals 14 residues. The germline V gene has CDR1 WNHNN and CDR2 SYGVQD (reference sequence). CDR3 in DNA: TGCGCCCCCTGGACTAGCGGGAATTACAATGAGCAGTTCTTC. Amino acids: CAPWTSGNYNEQFF.

The chain couples TRBV5-4 to TRBJ1-4; weak D call: TRBD1 (6 bases). The V end was cut by 1 base, the J end by 7 bases, with 8 bases between. The CDR3 is 13 residues long. Looked up from germline, CDR1 is SGHNT and CDR2 is YYREEE (reference sequence). In nucleotides, the CDR3 is TGTGCCAGCAGCTTGACAGGGAGTGAAAAACTGTTTTTT. Protein sequence: CASSLTGSEKLFF.

This clone was recorded many times. This chain uses TRBV4-3 with TRBJ2-2; the D is unclear. V gave up 4 bases and J gave up 7 bases, with 10 bases separating them. CDR3 length: 13 residues. Germline V CDR1 and CDR2: LGHNA, YSLEER. The CDR3 region is CASSRPTGGELFF. In nucleotides, the CDR3 is TGCGCCAGCAGCCGGCCTACTGGCGGGGAGCTGTTTTTT.

V and J are TRBV19 and TRBJ2-4; a weak D match, TRBD1 (6 bases). The CDR3 runs 16 residues. Germline V gene sequence: CDR1 LNHDA, CDR2 SQIVND (reference sequence). Trimming took off 10 bases at V and 11 bases at J, with 30 bases between the two ends. Here the CDR3 reads CATRSGKLLTGHLQYF. CDR3 nucleotide sequence: TGTGCCACCCGAAGTGGAAAGCTCCTGACAGGACACCTTCAGTACTTC. Looking up the rest from reference TRBV19 and TRBJ2-4 gives the full variable domain: DGGITQSPKYLFRKEGQNVTLSCEQNLNHDAMYWYRQDPGQGLRLIYYSQIVNDFQKGDIAEGYSVSREKKESFPLTVTSAQKNPTAFYLCATRSGKLLTGHLQYFGAGTRLSVL.

The rearrangement joins TRBV5-1 to TRBJ2-3, with a weak D call TRBD2 (6 bases). Trimming removed 0 bases at V and 2 bases at J, with 13 bases between. The CDR3 is made up of 16 amino acids. From germline, CDR1 is SGHRS and CDR2 YFSETQ. CDR3 sequence: CASSLEGSGYTDTQYF. The CDR3 bases are TGCGCCAGCAGCTTGGAGGGTAGCGGTTACACAGATACGCAGTATTTT.

This chain connects TRBV9 to TRBJ2-6; no definite D call. V was trimmed by 5 bases and J by 4 bases, leaving 10 bases between them. This CDR3 spans 14 amino acids. Germline CDR1 reads SGDLS; CDR2 reads YYNGEE. CDR3 in amino acids: CASRPSPGANVLTF. The CDR3, as DNA: TGTGCCAGCAGGCCGAGCCCGGGGGCCAACGTCCTGACTTTC. Full variable domain (remainder filled in from reference TRBV9 and TRBJ2-6): DSGVTQTPKHLITATGQRVTLRCSPRSGDLSVYWYQQSLDQGLQFLIQYYNGEERAKGNILERFSAQQFPDLHSELNLSSLELGDSALYFCASRPSPGANVLTFGAGSRLTVL.

The chain employs TRBV5-1 and TRBJ2-7; 8 bases are a match to TRBD2. The V and J ends lost 1 base and 2 bases, in that order; junction bases with no gene match: 8. The CDR3 has 16 residues. Germline V gives CDR1 SGHRS, CDR2 YFSETQ. The CDR3 loop is CASSLRPSGPTYEQYF. In DNA, the CDR3 is TGCGCCAGCAGCTTGAGGCCTAGCGGGCCCACCTACGAGCAGTACTTC.

The genes are TRBV30 and TRBJ1-4; D is ambiguous. CDR3 length: 12 residues. In germline, CDR1 is GTSNPN, CDR2 SVGIG (reference sequence). V gave up 0 bases and J gave up 8 bases, with 7 bases separating them. CDR3 amino acids: CAWSVREEKLFF. The CDR3 region has the DNA TGTGCCTGGAGTGTACGAGAAGAAAAACTGTTTTTT.

V and J are TRBV29-1 and TRBJ1-1; D may be TRBD1 (5 bases). V lost 1 base, J lost 1 base, and 7 bases lay in between. This CDR3 region has 13 residues. Per the germline V gene, CDR1 is SQVTM and CDR2 is ANQGSEA. In DNA form, the CDR3 reads TGCAGCGTTGAAGGGGGCCCGAACACTGAAGCTTTCTTT. Residues: CSVEGGPNTEAFF. The entire variable domain, with the rest obtained from reference TRBV29-1 and TRBJ1-1, is as follows: SAVISQKPSRDICQRGTSLTIQCQVDSQVTMMFWYRQQPGQSLTLIATANQGSEATYESGFVIDKFPISRPNLTFSTLTVSNMSPEDSSIYLCSVEGGPNTEAFFGQGTRLTVV.

Of note for this clone: This CDR3 is also generated by other DNA sequences in the sample. This chain connects TRBV18 to TRBJ2-2; no reliable D call. The CDR3 totals 12 residues. The germline gives CDR1 KGHSH, CDR2 LQKENI. Between the trimmed V and J ends, which lost 2 bases and 4 bases, there was a span of 2 bases. The DNA for the CDR3 is TGTGCCAGCTCACCATTCACCGGGGAGCTGTTTTTT. Encoded protein: CASSPFTGELFF.

The chain is built from TRBV7-9 and TRBJ1-1; D gene uncertain. Germline assignment: CDR1 SEHNR and CDR2 FQNEAQ (reference sequence). The V and J ends lost 7 bases and 4 bases respectively, with 16 bases between them. The CDR3 length is 14 residues. CDR3: CASILGGSFTEAFF. The CDR3 nucleotides read TGTGCCAGCATCCTAGGAGGGTCGTTCACTGAAGCTTTCTTT.

The V call is TRBV4-1, the J call TRBJ1-1; 9 bases match TRBD1. The CDR3 is 15 residues long. After removal of 1 base from V and 2 bases from J, the junction contained 2 bases not matched to a gene. CDR1 MGHRA and CDR2 YSYEKL come from the germline V gene. DNA for the CDR3: TGCGCCAGCAGCCAAGGGGACAGGGATAACACTGAAGCTTTCTTT. Residues: CASSQGDRDNTEAFF.

This sequence joins TRBV29-1 and TRBJ2-7; tentatively, D is TRBD2 (6 bases). The CDR3 consists of 14 residues. Germline V CDR1 and CDR2: SQVTM, ANQGSEA. V was trimmed by 0 bases and J by 3 bases, leaving 12 bases between them. The CDR3 loop reads CSVEDEWGDYEQYF. The CDR3 DNA sequence: TGCAGCGTTGAAGATGAGTGGGGGGACTACGAGCAGTACTTC.